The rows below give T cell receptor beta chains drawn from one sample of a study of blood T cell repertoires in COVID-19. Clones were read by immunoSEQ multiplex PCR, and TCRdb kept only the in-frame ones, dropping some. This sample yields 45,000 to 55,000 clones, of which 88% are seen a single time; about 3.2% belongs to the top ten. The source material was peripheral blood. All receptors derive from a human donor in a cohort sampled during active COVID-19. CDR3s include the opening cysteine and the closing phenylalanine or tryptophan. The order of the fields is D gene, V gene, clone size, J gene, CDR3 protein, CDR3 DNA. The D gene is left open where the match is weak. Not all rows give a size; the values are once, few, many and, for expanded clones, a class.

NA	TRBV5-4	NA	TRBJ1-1	CASTPQLTASAPEAFF	TGTGCCAGCACCCCGCAGCTGACAGCGTCCGCGCCTGAAGCTTTCTTT
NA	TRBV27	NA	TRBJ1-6	CASSRTGTNNSPLHF	TGTGCCAGCAGTCGTACGGGTACCAATAATTCACCCCTCCACTTT
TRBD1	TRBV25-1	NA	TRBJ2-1	CASSAQGNLGNEQFF	TGTGCCAGCAGCGCACAGGGGAACTTAGGCAATGAGCAGTTCTTC
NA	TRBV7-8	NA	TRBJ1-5	CASSRVVGPNQPQHF	TGTGCCAGCAGCCGAGTCGTGGGGCCCAATCAGCCCCAGCATTTT
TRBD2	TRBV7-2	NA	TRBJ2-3	CASSPLAGVTDTQYF	TGTGCCAGCAGCCCACTAGCGGGGGTCACAGATACGCAGTATTTT
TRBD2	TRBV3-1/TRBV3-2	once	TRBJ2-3	CASSRTTGTSGRAGRLDTQYF	TGTGCCAGCAGCCGTACAACCGGGACTAGCGGGAGGGCCGGTCGTTTAGATACGCAGTATTTT
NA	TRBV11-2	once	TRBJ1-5	CASSLSVNSNQPQHF	TGTGCCAGCAGCTTATCTGTTAATAGCAATCAGCCCCAGCATTTT
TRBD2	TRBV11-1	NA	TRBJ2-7	CASGRAGGPGYEQYF	TGTGCCAGCGGCCGGGCGGGGGGGCCTGGGTACGAGCAGTACTTC
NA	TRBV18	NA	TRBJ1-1	CASSPTDTVQAFF	TGTGCCAGCTCACCAACAGACACCGTTCAAGCTTTCTTT
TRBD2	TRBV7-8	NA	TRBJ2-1	CASNPGLASNEQFF	TGTGCCAGCAACCCTGGACTAGCCTCCAATGAGCAGTTCTTC
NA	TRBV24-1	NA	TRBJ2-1	CATSDEIGQWFF	TGTGCCACCAGTGATGAAATCGGACAGTGGTTCTTC
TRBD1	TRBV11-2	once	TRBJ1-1	CASSYLDRSEAFF	TGTGCCAGCAGCTACTTGGACAGGAGTGAAGCTTTCTTT
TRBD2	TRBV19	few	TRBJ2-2	CASSLVAGGLLGTGELFF	TGTGCCAGTAGCCTTGTAGCGGGGGGACTTTTAGGCACCGGGGAGCTGTTTTTT
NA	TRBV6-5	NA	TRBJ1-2	CASSYTSNYGYTF	TGTGCCAGCAGTTACACATCTAACTATGGCTACACCTTC
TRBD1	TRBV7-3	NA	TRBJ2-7	CASSLVDRGEQYF	TGTGCCAGCAGCTTAGTGGACAGGGGGGAGCAGTACTTC
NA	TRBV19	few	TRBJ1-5	CASCKMGQGRGQPQHF	TGTGCCAGTTGCAAAATGGGACAAGGGCGAGGACAGCCCCAGCATTTT
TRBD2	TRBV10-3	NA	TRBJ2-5	CAISELPTSGGRETQYF	TGTGCCATCAGTGAGTTACCTACTAGCGGGGGCAGGGAGACCCAGTACTTC
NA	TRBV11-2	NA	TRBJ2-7	CASSLASGVGSYEQYF	TGTGCCAGCAGCTTAGCGTCGGGGGTGGGCTCCTACGAGCAGTACTTC
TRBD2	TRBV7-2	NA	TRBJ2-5	CASSLNTAGGQETQYF	TGTGCCAGCAGCTTAAACACGGCGGGGGGGCAGGAGACCCAGTACTTC
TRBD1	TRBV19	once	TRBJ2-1	CASSSRQGSDEQFF	TGTGCCAGTAGTTCCCGACAGGGGTCTGATGAGCAGTTCTTC
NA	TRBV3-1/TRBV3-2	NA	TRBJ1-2	CASSQGARKGYTF	TGTGCCAGCAGCCAGGGGGCAAGAAAGGGCTACACCTTC
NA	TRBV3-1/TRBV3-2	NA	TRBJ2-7	CASSQGLVRYEQYF	TGTGCCAGCAGCCAAGGCCTAGTTAGGTACGAGCAGTACTTC
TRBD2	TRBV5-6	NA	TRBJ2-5	CASSLSRGRARETQYF	TGTGCCAGCAGCTTGAGTCGCGGGAGGGCGCGTGAGACCCAGTACTTC
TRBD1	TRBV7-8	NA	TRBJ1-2	CASSPGQGRALSGYTF	TGTGCCAGCAGCCCCGGACAGGGGAGGGCTTTGAGTGGCTACACCTTC
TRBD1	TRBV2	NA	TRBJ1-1	CASTGTGEAFF	TGTGCCAGCACTGGGACAGGGGAAGCTTTCTTT
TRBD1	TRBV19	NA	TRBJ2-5	CASSGTAQETQYF	TGTGCCAGTAGTGGGACAGCACAAGAGACCCAGTACTTC
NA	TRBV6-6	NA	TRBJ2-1	CASSWGDYNEQFF	TGTGCCAGCAGTTGGGGAGACTACAATGAGCAGTTCTTC
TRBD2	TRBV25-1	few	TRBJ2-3	CASSEALAGVGDTQYF	TGTGCCAGCAGTGAAGCACTAGCGGGAGTTGGAGATACGCAGTATTTT
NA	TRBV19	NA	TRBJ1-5	CASSISREEHQPQHF	TGTGCCAGTAGTATTTCCAGGGAGGAGCATCAGCCCCAGCATTTT
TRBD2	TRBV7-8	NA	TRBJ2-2	CASSLGRASGGALNTGELFF	TGTGCCAGCAGCTTAGGCAGGGCTAGCGGGGGGGCGCTGAATACCGGGGAGCTGTTTTTT
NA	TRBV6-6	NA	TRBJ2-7	CASRPMEGLASEQYF	TGTGCCAGCAGACCTATGGAGGGCCTAGCCAGCGAGCAGTACTTC
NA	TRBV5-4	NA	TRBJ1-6	CASSSTGYNSPLHF	TGTGCCAGCAGCAGTACGGGTTATAATTCACCCCTCCACTTT
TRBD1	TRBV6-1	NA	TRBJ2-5	CASSEGGQQETQYF	TGTGCCAGCAGTGAAGGGGGACAGCAAGAGACCCAGTACTTC
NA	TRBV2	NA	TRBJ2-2	CASSGSVPGELFF	TGTGCCAGCAGTGGGAGTGTCCCCGGGGAGCTGTTTTTT
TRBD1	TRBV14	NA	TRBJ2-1	CASSKRTGTNEQFF	TGTGCCAGCAGCAAACGGACAGGGACGAATGAGCAGTTCTTC
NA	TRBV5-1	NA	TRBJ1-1	CASSPNTMNTEAFF	TGCGCCAGCAGCCCCAACACCATGAACACTGAAGCTTTCTTT
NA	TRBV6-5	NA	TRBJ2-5	CASTWTLLGTQYF	TGTGCCAGCACCTGGACATTACTCGGGACCCAGTACTTC
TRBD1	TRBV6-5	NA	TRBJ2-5	CASSYSSRGLGETQYF	TGTGCCAGCAGTTACTCATCCAGGGGGCTGGGAGAGACCCAGTACTTC
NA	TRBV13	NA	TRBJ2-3	CASSFLDPAGDTQYF	TGTGCCAGCAGCTTCCTTGACCCGGCGGGAGATACGCAGTATTTT
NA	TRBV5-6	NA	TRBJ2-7	CASSPLGDTADEQYF	TGTGCCAGCAGCCCCCTAGGGGACACGGCAGACGAGCAGTACTTC
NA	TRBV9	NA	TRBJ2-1	CASSTQAGLYNEQFF	TGTGCCAGCAGCACCCAGGCGGGACTGTACAATGAGCAGTTCTTC
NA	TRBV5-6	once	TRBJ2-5	CASSLSDGTQYF	TGTGCCAGCAGCCTCAGTGATGGGACCCAGTACTTC
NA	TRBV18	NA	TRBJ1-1	CASSAGGRGTEAFF	TGTGCCAGCTCGGCCGGGGGGAGGGGCACTGAAGCTTTCTTT
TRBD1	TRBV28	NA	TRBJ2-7	CASRSGQPREQYF	TGTGCCAGCAGATCGGGACAGCCTCGCGAGCAGTACTTC
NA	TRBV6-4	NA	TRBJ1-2	CASSVKAPSEDGYTF	TGTGCCAGCAGTGTAAAGGCCCCCTCTGAGGATGGCTACACCTTC
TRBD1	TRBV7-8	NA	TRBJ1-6	CASSQGQRSSSYNSPLHF	TGTGCCAGCAGCCAGGGACAGCGATCTAGCTCCTATAATTCACCCCTCCACTTT
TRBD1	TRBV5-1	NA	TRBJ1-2	CASSAGTGAGGYTF	TGCGCCAGCAGCGCCGGGACAGGGGCAGGTGGCTACACCTTC
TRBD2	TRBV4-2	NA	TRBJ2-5	CASSQGDSGGAETQYF	TGTGCCAGCAGCCAAGGGGATAGCGGGGGGGCCGAGACCCAGTACTTC
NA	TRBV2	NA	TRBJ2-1	CASRETGLNEQFF	TGTGCCAGCAGGGAAACAGGGCTAAATGAGCAGTTCTTC
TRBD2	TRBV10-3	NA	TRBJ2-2	CAISEFGLAGADTGELFF	TGTGCCATCAGTGAGTTCGGCCTAGCGGGAGCTGACACCGGGGAGCTGTTTTTT
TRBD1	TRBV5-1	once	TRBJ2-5	CASSGPRQGQETQYF	TGCGCCAGCAGCGGGCCCAGACAGGGTCAAGAGACCCAGTACTTC
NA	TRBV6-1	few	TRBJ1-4	CASSEGQVSEKLFF	TGTGCCAGCAGTGAAGGTCAGGTTTCTGAAAAACTGTTTTTT
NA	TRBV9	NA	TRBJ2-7	CASSPRFERYEQYF	TGTGCCAGCAGCCCCCGGTTTGAGAGATACGAGCAGTACTTC
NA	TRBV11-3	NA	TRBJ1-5	CASSLEQANNQPQHF	TGTGCCAGCAGCTTGGAACAGGCGAACAATCAGCCCCAGCATTTT
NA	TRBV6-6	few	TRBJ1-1	CASSYSGGANTEAFF	TGTGCCAGCAGTTACTCTGGAGGCGCGAACACTGAAGCTTTCTTT
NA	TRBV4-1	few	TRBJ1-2	CASSQGGREVYGYTF	TGCGCCAGCAGCCAAGGGGGGAGGGAGGTTTATGGCTACACCTTC